Shown below are 8 T cell receptor beta chains from a single sample sequenced in a study of cytotoxic CD8 clonotypes in ibrutinib-treated CLL. Profiled with immunoSEQ multiplex PCR; TCRdb holds only in-frame clones, not every one. The sample has some 130,000 clones, roughly 88% seen once. The sample was PBMCs, taken after 24 months of ibrutinib treatment. Source of these receptors: a human donor with chronic lymphocytic leukemia.

This chain links TRBV7-9 with TRBJ2-3, with 9 bases aligning to TRBD1. The V gene's germline CDR1 is SEHNR and CDR2 FQNEAQ (reference sequence). The V segment lost 5 bases and the J segment 4 bases; nucleotides outside the gene matches: 7. The CDR3 extends over 15 amino acids. CDR3 sequence reads: CASSPNRGHADTQYF. The CDR3, as DNA: TGTGCCAGCAGCCCGAACAGGGGGCATGCAGATACGCAGTATTTT.

The chain carries TRBV6-5 and TRBJ2-7; possible D gene TRBD1, 6 bases. The CDR3 covers 14 residues. Germline V gives CDR1 MNHEY, CDR2 SVGAGI. V lost 5 bases, J lost 9 bases, and 20 bases lay in between. DNA for the CDR3: TGTGCCAGCAGTCGATCTGGACAGAGATCAGGGCAGTACTTC. It is translated as CASSRSGQRSGQYF.

This clone was seen a single time. The genes are TRBV10-3 and TRBJ2-2, with TRBD1 matching 8 bases. V was clipped by 4 bases and J by 1 base; unmatched bases: 2. The length of the CDR3 is 15 residues. Germline CDR1 reads ENHRY; CDR2 reads SYGVKD. The CDR3 bases are TGTGCCATCAGTGGGGGGACAGGGAACACCGGGGAGCTGTTTTTT. This encodes CAISGGTGNTGELFF.

The rearrangement joins TRBV2 to TRBJ1-5; D is uncertain. The CDR3 runs 13 residues. V lost 8 bases to trimming and J lost 5 bases, with 13 bases between them. Looked up from germline, CDR1 is SNHLY and CDR2 is FYNNEI. Here the CDR3 reads CASGGQVDQPQHF. In nucleotides, the CDR3 is TGTGCCAGCGGTGGGCAGGTGGATCAGCCCCAGCATTTT.

J is TRBJ2-7 and V is TRBV5-1, with D perhaps matching TRBD2 (5 bases). CDR1 is SGHRS, CDR2 YFSETQ, per germline. CDR3 length equals 12 residues. With 0 bases removed from V and 12 bases from J, the gap between germline ends came to 13 bases. CDR3 sequence reads: CASSLGPPAGYF. CDR3 bases: TGCGCCAGCAGCTTGGGTCCTCCTGCGGGGTACTTC.

The rearrangement joins TRBV6-6 to TRBJ2-7; D possibly matches TRBD1 or TRBD2 (5 bases each). The V gene lost 7 bases and the J gene lost 5 bases, with 24 bases spanning the gap. Germline CDR1 is MNHNY and CDR2 is SVGAGI (reference sequence). The length of the CDR3 is 16 residues. The CDR3 spells CASTDRAGRNRDEQYF. The CDR3 DNA is TGTGCCAGCACCGACAGAGCAGGGAGAAATAGAGACGAGCAGTACTTC.

V usage is TRBV27 and J usage is TRBJ1-6; 11 bases line up with TRBD1. Trimming took 2 bases from V and 9 from J; bases not matched to a gene: 6. The germline V gene encodes CDR1 MNHEY and CDR2 SMNVEV (reference sequence). The CDR3 extends over 16 amino acids. The CDR3 bases are TGTGCCAGCAGTTTACTTTCCGGGACAGGGGGTTCACCCCTCCACTTT. The encoded protein is CASSLLSGTGGSPLHF.

This chain uses TRBV14 with TRBJ2-2; 9 nucleotides match TRBD2. The germline CDR1 and CDR2 sequences are SGHDN and FVKESK. The CDR3 is 15 residues long. The J segment lost 8 bases and the V segment lost 3 bases, leaving 7 bases of the junction unmatched. The CDR3 loop is CASSQKGLAPGELFF. The CDR3 DNA is TGTGCCAGCAGCCAGAAGGGACTAGCACCGGGGGAGCTGTTTTTT.